Listed below are T cell receptor beta chains from one sample, sequenced in a study of blood T cell repertoires in COVID-19. Sequenced by immunoSEQ multiplex PCR; TCRdb stores in-frame clones only, minus some. Of 45,000 to 55,000 clones listed, roughly 80% were seen once; the top ten hold about 4%. Sequencing input: peripheral blood. Receptors were obtained from a man aged 50 to 59 with active COVID-19. Both conserved end residues are part of each CDR3. A D gene is named only where the DNA matches it firmly. Size tells how often a clone was seen (once, few, many) or the class of an expanded clone, and some rows leave it out.

clone size,J gene,D gene,V gene,CDR3 DNA,CDR3 protein
.,TRBJ2-7,.,TRBV5-5,TGTGCCAGCAGCTTAAGGGGGAAGACCTACGAGCAGTACTTC,CASSLRGKTYEQYF
.,TRBJ2-3,TRBD2,TRBV23-1,TGCGCCAGCAGTCAATCGAAGACTAGCGGGTGGAAAGATACGCAGTATTTT,CASSQSKTSGWKDTQYF
few,TRBJ2-7,TRBD2,TRBV24-1,TGTGCCACCAGTGACGCCGGGACGGGGGGGTACGAGCAGTACTTC,CATSDAGTGGYEQYF
.,TRBJ2-7,TRBD1,TRBV2,TGTGCCAGCAGGGGAAGCCGGACAGGGTTTGACGAGCAGTACTTC,CASRGSRTGFDEQYF
once,TRBJ2-1,TRBD2,TRBV9,TGTGCCAGCAGCGTACAGAGCGGGGCGTCCTACAATGAGCAGTTCTTC,CASSVQSGASYNEQFF
.,TRBJ2-1,TRBD2,TRBV5-5,TGTGCCAGCAGCGTTGAGCGGGGGGCCTACAATGAGCAGTTCTTC,CASSVERGAYNEQFF
.,TRBJ2-7,.,TRBV28,TGTGCCAGCAGTATGGGGCTCTACGAGCAGTACTTC,CASSMGLYEQYF
.,TRBJ2-7,.,TRBV11-2,TGTGCCAGCAGCTCGACTGGTTACGAGCAGTACTTC,CASSSTGYEQYF
.,TRBJ2-6,.,TRBV6-4,TGTGCCAGCAGTGAATCGTACTCTGGGGCCAACGTCCTGACTTTC,CASSESYSGANVLTF
.,TRBJ2-5,TRBD2,TRBV12-3/TRBV12-4,TGTGCCAGCAGTTTAGAAATAGCGGGAACCCAGTACTTC,CASSLEIAGTQYF